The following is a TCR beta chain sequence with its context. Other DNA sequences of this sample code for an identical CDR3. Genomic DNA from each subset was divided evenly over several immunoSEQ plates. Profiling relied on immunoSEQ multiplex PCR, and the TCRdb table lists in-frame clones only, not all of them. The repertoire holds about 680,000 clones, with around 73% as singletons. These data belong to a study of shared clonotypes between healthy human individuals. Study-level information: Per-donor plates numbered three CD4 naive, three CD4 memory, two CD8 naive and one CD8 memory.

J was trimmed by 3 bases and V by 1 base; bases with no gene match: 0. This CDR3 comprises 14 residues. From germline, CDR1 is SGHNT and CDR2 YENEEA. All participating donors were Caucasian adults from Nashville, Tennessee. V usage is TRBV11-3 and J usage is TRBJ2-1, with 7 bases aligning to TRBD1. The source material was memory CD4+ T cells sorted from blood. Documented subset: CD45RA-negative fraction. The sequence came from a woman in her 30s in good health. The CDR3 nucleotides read TGTGCCAGCAGCTTAGCAGGGGGCTACAATGAGCAGTTCTTC. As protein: CASSLAGGYNEQFF.